This paragraph covers one T cell receptor beta chain sequence. This could be a read error, since a much larger clone is one nucleotide away. Likely a read error: the CDR3 ends without its conserved phenylalanine or tryptophan. This entry comes from a study of regulatory T cells in long-lasting Graves disease. The TCR beta library used iRepertoire HTBI primers with Arm-PCR amplification of CDR3. TCRdb used MiXCR to reprocess the multiplex PCR reads, holding one entry per CDR3 protein. The sample lists some 220,000 distinct CDR3 sequences; roughly 19% were seen once. The germline CDR1 and CDR2 sequences are KGHSH and LQKENI. The CDR3 is 14 residues long. The V end lost 3 bases, the J end lost 7 bases, and 13 bases lay between the germline ends. Time point denoted: newly diagnosed GD, antithyroid drugs for less than 3 months. Researchers made the TCR library from RNA that was extracted from PBMCs. In addition, the sample was reused for a study of T cells in Graves' hyperthyroidism and ophthalmopathy. That paper notes: Graves' hyperthyroidism showing no ophthalmopathy progression within 18 months was considered stable. Clinicians diagnosed patients from clinical symptoms, serum thyroxine and TRAb, thyroid ultrasound and orbital computed tomography. The HTBI set primed first-round TCR CDR3 RT-PCR.

The V and J genes are TRBV18 and TRBJ2-1; D tentatively fits TRBD1 or TRBD2 (5 bases each). The TCR comes from a woman aged 30 to 39 with Graves disease. Source: peripheral blood mononuclear cells (PBMCs), taken at new diagnosis, from a patient treated with antithyroid drugs. This CDR3 is CASSPGTAKNEQFC. DNA for the CDR3: TGTGCCAGCTCACCCGGGACCGCCAAAAATGAGCAGTTCTGC.